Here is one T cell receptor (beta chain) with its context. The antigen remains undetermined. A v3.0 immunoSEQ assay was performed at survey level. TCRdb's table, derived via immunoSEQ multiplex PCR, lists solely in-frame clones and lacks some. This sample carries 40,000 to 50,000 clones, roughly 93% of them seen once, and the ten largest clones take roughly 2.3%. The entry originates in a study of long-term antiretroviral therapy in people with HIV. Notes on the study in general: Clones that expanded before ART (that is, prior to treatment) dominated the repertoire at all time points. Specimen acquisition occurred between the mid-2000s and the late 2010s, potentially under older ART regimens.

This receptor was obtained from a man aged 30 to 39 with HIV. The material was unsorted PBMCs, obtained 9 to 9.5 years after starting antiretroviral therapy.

CDR3 in amino acids: CAGGGDRDTEAFF. The DNA for the CDR3 is TGTGCCGGCGGTGGGGATAGAGACACTGAAGCTTTCTTT. The gene calls are TRBV10-3 and TRBJ1-1; no clear D gene. V was shortened by 11 bases and J by 3 bases, with 16 bases between the two germline ends. The CDR3 consists of 13 residues. The germline V gene encodes CDR1 ENHRY and CDR2 SYGVKD.